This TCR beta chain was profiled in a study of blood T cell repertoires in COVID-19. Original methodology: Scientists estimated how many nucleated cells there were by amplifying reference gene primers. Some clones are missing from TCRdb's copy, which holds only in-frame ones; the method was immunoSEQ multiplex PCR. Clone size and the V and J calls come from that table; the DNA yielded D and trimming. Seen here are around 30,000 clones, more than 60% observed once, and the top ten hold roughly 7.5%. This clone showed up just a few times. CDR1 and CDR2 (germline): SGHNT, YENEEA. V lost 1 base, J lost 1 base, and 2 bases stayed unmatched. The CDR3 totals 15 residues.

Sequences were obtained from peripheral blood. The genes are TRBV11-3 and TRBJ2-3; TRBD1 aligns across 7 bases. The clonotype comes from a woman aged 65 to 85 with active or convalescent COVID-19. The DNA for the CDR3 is TGTGCCAGCAGCTTAGGGGGGACAGGCACAGATACGCAGTATTTT. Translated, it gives CASSLGGTGTDTQYF.